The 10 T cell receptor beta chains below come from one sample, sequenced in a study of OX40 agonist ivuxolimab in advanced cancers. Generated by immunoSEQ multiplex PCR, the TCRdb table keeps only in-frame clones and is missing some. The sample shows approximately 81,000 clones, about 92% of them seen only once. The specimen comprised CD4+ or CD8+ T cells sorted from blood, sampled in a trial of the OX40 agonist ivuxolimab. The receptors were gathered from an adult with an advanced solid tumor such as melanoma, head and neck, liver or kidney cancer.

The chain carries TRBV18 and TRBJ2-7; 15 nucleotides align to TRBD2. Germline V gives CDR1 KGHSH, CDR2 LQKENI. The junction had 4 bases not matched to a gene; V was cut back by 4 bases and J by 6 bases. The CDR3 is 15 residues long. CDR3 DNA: TGTGCCAGCTCACTTGGGGGACTAGCGGGGGGCGAGCAGTACTTC. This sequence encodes CASSLGGLAGGEQYF.

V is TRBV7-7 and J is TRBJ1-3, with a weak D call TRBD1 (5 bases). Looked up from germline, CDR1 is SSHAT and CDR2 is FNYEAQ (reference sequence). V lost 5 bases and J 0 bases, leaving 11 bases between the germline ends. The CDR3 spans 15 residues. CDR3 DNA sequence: TGTGCCAGCAGCCCGGACACTTCCTCTGGAAACACCATATATTTT. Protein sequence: CASSPDTSSGNTIYF.

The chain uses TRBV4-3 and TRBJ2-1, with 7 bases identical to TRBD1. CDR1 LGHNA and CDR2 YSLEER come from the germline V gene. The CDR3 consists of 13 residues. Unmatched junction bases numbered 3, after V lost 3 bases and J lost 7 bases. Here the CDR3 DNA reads TGCGCCAGCAGCCAGGCACAGGGGAATGAGCAGTTCTTC. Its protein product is CASSQAQGNEQFF.

CDR3 DNA: TGTGCCAGCAGTACGAGCGGGGATGAGCAGTTCTTC. This codes for CASSTSGDEQFF. This chain connects TRBV21-1 to TRBJ2-1; TRBD2 was called by the table and not checked on the DNA. TRBV21-1 is a pseudogene segment. This CDR3 comprises 12 residues.

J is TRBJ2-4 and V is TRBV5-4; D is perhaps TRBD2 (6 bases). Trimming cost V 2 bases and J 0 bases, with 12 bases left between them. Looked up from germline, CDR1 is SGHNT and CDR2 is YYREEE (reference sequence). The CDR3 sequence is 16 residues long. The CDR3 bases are TGTGCCAGCAGCTTCTGGGGAGGTGTAGCCAAAAACATTCAGTACTTC. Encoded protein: CASSFWGGVAKNIQYF.

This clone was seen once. The CDR3 bases are TGTGCCAGCAGCCCGGGACAGGGTCTATGGGATGAGCAGTTCTTC. Protein sequence: CASSPGQGLWDEQFF. This chain joins TRBV11-2 and TRBJ2-1; the match to TRBD1 covers 9 bases. This CDR3 spans 15 amino acids. In germline, CDR1 is SGHAT, CDR2 FQNNGV. Unmatched junction bases numbered 10, after V lost 5 bases and J lost 8 bases.

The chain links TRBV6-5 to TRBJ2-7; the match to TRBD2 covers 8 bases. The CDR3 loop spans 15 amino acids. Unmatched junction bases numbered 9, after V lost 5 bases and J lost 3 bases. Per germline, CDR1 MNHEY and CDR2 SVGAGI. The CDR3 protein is CASSPGASGFYEQYF. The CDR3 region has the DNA TGTGCCAGCAGTCCTGGTGCTAGCGGGTTCTACGAGCAGTACTTC.

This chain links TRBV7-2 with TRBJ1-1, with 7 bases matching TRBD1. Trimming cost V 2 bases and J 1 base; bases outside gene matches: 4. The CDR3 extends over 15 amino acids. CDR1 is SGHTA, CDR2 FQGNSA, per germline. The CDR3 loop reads CASSLLNRGNTEAFF. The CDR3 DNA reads TGTGCCAGCAGCTTATTAAACAGGGGGAACACTGAAGCTTTCTTT.

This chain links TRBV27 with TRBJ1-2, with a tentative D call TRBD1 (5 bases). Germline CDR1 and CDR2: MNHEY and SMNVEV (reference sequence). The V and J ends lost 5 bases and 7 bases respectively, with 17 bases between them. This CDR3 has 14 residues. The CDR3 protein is CASSTRTYGGGYTF. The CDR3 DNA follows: TGTGCCAGCAGTACTCGGACATACGGGGGTGGCTACACCTTC.

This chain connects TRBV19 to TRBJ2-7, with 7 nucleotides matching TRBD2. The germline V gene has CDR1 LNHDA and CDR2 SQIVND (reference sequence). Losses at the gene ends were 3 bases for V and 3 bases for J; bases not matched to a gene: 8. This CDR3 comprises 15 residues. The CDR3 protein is CASSILREGHYEQYF. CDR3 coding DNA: TGTGCCAGTAGTATCCTGAGGGAGGGCCACTACGAGCAGTACTTC.